This T cell receptor beta chain came from a study of early T cells in non-severe SARS-CoV-2 infection. This clonotype has a count of ten or more. Its cognate antigen is unknown. Researchers attached unique molecular identifiers to individual cDNA molecules. TCRdb processed the 5' RACE reads anew with MiXCR; each CDR3 protein has one entry. The sample consists of nearly 110,000 distinct CDR3 sequences, around 10% of them appearing once. Findings and limits, study-wide: Reliance on VDJdb matching favored anti-spike CD8 responses; private and CD4 specificities were missed.

The TCR comes from an adult who was a healthcare worker with PCR-confirmed SARS-CoV-2 infection or an uninfected control (not recorded which). Sample: whole blood.

The CDR3 region has the DNA TGTGCCAGCAGTTTGAGCGGGCTCACAGATACGCAGTATTTT. Translating gives CASSLSGLTDTQYF. The V call is TRBV12-3 or TRBV12-4, the J call TRBJ2-3, with TRBD2 as a possible D gene (6 bases). The CDR3 has 14 residues. The ends were cut back, 3 bases at V and 2 bases at J, with 9 bases in the middle.